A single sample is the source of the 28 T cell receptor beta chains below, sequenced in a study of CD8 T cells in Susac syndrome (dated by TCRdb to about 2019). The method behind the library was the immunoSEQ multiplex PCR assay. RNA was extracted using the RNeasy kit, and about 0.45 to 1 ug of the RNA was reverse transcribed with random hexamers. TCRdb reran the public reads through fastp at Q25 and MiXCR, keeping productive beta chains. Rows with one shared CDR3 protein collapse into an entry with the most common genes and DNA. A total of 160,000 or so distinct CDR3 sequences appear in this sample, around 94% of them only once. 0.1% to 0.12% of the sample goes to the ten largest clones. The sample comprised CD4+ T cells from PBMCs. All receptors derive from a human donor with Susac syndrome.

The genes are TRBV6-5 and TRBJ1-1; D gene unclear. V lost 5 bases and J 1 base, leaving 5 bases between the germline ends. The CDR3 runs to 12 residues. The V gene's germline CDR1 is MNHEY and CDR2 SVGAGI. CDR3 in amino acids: CASSHRNTEAFF. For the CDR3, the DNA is TGTGCCAGCAGTCACAGGAACACTGAAGCTTTCTTT.

Written as DNA, the CDR3 is TGTGCCAGCAGCGTAGTGACGCAGAATGAGCAGTTCTTC. Translated, it gives CASSVVTQNEQFF. This chain uses TRBV9 with TRBJ2-1; D not certain. CDR1 SGDLS and CDR2 YYNGEE come from the germline V gene. V lost 0 bases and J lost 7, with 8 bases in between. The CDR3 loop spans 13 amino acids.

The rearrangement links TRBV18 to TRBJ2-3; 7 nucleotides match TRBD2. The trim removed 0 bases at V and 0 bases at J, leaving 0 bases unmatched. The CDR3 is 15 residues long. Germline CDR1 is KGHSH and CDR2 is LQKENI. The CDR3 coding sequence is TGTGCCAGCTCACCACCTAGCGGGAGCACAGATACGCAGTATTTT. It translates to CASSPPSGSTDTQYF.

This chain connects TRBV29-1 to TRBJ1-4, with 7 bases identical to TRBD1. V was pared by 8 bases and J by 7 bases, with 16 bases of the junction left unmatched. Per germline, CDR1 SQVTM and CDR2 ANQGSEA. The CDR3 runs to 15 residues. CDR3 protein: CSPPFEGAKVEKLFF. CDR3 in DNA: TGCAGCCCTCCCTTTGAGGGGGCTAAGGTTGAAAAACTGTTTTTT.

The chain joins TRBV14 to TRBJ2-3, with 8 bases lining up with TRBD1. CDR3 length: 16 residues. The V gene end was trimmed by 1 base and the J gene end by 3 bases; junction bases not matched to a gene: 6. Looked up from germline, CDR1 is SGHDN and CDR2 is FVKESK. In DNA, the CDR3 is TGTGCCAGCAGCCAAGGTTTCCGGACAGGGACAGATACGCAGTATTTT. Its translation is CASSQGFRTGTDTQYF.

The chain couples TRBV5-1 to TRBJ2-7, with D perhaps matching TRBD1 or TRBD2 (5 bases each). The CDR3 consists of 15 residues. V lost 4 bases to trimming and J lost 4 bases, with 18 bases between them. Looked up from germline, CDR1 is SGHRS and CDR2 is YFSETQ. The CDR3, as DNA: TGCGCCAGCAGCCCTGAATCGGGACCGCCATACGAGCAGTACTTC. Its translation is CASSPESGPPYEQYF.

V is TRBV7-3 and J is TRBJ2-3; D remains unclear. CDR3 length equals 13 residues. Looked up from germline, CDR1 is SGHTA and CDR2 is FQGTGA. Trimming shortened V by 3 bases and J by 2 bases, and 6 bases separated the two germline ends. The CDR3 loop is CASSFSNTDTQYF. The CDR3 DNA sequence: TGTGCCAGCAGCTTCTCCAACACAGATACGCAGTATTTT.

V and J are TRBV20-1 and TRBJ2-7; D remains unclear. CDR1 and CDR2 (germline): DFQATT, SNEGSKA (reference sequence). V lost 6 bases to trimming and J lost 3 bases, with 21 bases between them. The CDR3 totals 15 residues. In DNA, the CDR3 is TGCAGTGCCCTAAGCTCAGATTTTGGGCGCTACGAGCAGTACTTC. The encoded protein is CSALSSDFGRYEQYF.

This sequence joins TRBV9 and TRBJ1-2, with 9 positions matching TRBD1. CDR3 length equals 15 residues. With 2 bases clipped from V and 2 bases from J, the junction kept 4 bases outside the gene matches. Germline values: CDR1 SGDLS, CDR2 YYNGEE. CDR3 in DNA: TGTGCCAGCAGCGTCCGGGACAGGGAGAACTATGGCTACACCTTC. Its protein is CASSVRDRENYGYTF. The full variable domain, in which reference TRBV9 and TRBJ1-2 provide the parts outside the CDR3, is DSGVTQTPKHLITATGQRVTLRCSPRSGDLSVYWYQQSLDQGLQFLIQYYNGEERAKGNILERFSAQQFPDLHSELNLSSLELGDSALYFCASSVRDRENYGYTFGSGTRLTVV.

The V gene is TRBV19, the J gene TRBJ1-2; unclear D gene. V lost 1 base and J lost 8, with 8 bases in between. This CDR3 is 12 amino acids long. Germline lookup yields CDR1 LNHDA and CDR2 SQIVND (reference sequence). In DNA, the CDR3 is TGTGCCAGTAGTATAGCGGAGGGCGGCTACACCTTC. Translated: CASSIAEGGYTF.

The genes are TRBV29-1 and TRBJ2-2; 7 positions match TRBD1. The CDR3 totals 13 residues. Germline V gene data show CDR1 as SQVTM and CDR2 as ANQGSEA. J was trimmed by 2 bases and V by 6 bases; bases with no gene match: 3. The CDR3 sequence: CSVDRDNTGELFF. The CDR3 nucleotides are TGCAGCGTAGACAGGGACAACACCGGGGAGCTGTTTTTT.

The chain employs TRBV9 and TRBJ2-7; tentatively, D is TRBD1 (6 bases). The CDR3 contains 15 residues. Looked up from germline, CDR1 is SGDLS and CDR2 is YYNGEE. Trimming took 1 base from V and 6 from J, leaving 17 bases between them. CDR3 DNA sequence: TGTGCCAGCAGCGTAACAGACAGGTTACGAAGCGAGCAGTACTTC. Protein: CASSVTDRLRSEQYF.

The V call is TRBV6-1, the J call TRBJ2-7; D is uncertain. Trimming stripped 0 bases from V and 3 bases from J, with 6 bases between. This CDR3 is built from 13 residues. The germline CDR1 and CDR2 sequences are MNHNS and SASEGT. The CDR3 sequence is CASSEAPDYEQYF. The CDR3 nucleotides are TGTGCCAGCAGTGAAGCCCCAGACTACGAGCAGTACTTC.

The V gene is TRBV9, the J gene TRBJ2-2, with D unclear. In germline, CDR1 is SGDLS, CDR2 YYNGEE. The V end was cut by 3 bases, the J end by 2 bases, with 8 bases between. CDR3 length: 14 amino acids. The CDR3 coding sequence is TGTGCCAGCAGCGACCGGTCTAACACCGGGGAGCTGTTTTTT. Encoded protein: CASSDRSNTGELFF. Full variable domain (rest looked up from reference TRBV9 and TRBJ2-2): DSGVTQTPKHLITATGQRVTLRCSPRSGDLSVYWYQQSLDQGLQFLIQYYNGEERAKGNILERFSAQQFPDLHSELNLSSLELGDSALYFCASSDRSNTGELFFGEGSRLTVL.

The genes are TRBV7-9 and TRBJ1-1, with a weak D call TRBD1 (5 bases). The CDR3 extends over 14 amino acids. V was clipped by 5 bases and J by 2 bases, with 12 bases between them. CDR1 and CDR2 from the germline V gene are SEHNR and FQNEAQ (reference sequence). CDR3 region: CASSGAPANTEAFF. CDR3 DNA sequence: TGTGCCAGCAGCGGGGCCCCGGCTAACACTGAAGCTTTCTTT.

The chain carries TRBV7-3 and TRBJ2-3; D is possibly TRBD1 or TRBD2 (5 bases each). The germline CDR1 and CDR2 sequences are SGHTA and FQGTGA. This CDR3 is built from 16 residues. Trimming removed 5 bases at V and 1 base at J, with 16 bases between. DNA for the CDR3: TGTGCCAGCAGCGACCCATGGGGGAACGGCACAGATACGCAGTATTTT. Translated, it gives CASSDPWGNGTDTQYF.

CDR3 sequence: CASSLNLQPQHF. CDR3 nucleotide sequence: TGTGCCAGTAGTCTGAACCTTCAGCCCCAGCATTTT. The J gene is TRBJ1-5, the V gene TRBV19; D is unclear. The CDR3 is 12 residues long. The V and J ends lost 5 bases and 6 bases respectively, with 8 bases between them. Germline CDR1 is LNHDA and CDR2 is SQIVND (reference sequence). The full variable domain, its missing parts supplied by reference TRBV19 and TRBJ1-5, is DGGITQSPKYLFRKEGQNVTLSCEQNLNHDAMYWYRQDPGQGLRLIYYSQIVNDFQKGDIAEGYSVSREKKESFPLTVTSAQKNPTAFYLCASSLNLQPQHFGDGTRLSIL.

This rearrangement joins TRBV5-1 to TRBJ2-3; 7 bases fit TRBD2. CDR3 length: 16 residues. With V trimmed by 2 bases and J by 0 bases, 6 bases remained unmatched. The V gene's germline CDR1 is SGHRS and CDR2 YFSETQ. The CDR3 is CASSLPAGTSTDTQYF. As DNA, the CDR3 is TGCGCCAGCAGCTTACCAGCGGGGACTAGCACAGATACGCAGTATTTT.

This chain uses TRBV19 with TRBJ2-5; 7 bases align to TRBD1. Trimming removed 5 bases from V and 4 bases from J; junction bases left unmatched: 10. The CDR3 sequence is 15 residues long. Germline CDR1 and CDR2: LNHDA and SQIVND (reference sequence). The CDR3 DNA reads TGTGCCAGTAGTCGACAGGGTTACCTAGGAGAGACCCAGTACTTC. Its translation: CASSRQGYLGETQYF. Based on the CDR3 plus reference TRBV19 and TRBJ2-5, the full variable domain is DGGITQSPKYLFRKEGQNVTLSCEQNLNHDAMYWYRQDPGQGLRLIYYSQIVNDFQKGDIAEGYSVSREKKESFPLTVTSAQKNPTAFYLCASSRQGYLGETQYFGPGTRLLVL.

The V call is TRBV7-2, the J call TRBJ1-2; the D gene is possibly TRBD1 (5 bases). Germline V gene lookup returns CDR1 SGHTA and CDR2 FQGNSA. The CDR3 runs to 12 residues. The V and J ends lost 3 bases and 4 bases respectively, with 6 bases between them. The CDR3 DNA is TGTGCCAGCAGCTTTGGGGGCTATGGCTACACCTTC. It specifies CASSFGGYGYTF.

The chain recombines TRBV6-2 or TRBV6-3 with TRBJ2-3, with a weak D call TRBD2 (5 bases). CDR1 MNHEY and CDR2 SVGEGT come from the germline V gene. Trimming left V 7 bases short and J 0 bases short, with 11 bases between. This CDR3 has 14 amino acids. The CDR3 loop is CASKEEDSTDTQYF. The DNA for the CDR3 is TGTGCCAGCAAGGAGGAGGATAGCACAGATACGCAGTATTTT.

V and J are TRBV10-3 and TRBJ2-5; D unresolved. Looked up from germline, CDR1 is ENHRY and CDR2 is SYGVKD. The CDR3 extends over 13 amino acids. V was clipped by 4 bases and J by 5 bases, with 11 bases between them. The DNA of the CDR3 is TGTGCCATCAGTGGCCGGTTGTCCGAGACCCAGTACTTC. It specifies CAISGRLSETQYF.

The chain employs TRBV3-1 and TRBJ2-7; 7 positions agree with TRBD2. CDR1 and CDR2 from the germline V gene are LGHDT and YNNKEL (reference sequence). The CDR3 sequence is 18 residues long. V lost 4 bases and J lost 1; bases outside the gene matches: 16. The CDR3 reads CASSRLSGVAGTSYEQYF. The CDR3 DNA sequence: TGTGCCAGCAGCCGACTATCCGGGGTAGCGGGTACGTCCTACGAGCAGTACTTC.

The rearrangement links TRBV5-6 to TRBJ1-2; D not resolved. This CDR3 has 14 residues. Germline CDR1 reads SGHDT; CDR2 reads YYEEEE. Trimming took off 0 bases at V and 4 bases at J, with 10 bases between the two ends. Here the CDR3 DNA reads TGTGCCAGCAGCTTGGGACGGCAACTCTATGGCTACACCTTC. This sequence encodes CASSLGRQLYGYTF.

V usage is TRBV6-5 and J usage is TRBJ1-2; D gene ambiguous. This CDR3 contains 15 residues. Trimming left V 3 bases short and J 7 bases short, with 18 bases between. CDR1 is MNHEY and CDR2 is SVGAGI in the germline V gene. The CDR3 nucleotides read TGTGCCAGCAGTTATTCCGGACGGCATTTTGGTGGCTACACCTTC. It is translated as CASSYSGRHFGGYTF.

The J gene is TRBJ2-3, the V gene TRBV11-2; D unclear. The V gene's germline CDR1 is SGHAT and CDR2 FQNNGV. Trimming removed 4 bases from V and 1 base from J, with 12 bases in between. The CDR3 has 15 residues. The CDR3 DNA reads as TGTGCCAGCAGCTCCCCGAGTTGGGGCACAGATACGCAGTATTTT. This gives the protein CASSSPSWGTDTQYF.

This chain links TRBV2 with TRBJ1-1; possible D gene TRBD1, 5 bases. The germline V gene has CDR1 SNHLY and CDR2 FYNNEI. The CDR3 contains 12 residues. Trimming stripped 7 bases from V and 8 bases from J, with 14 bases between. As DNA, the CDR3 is TGTGCCAGCACCCCCCCGGGGGTCGAAGCTTTCTTT. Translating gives CASTPPGVEAFF.

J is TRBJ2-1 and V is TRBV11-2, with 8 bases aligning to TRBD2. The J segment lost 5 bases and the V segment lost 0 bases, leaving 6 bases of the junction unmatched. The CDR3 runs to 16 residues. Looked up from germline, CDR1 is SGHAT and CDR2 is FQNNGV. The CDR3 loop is CASSLDGAGAHNEQFF. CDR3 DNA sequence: TGTGCCAGCAGCTTAGATGGAGCGGGGGCACACAATGAGCAGTTCTTC.